Shown below are 31 T cell receptor beta chains from a single sample sequenced in a study of T-cell reconstitution after alpha-beta-depleted transplantation in children. The TCRbeta library was prepared with unique molecular identifiers. In TCRdb, the PCR reads were re-called with MiXCR into one record per CDR3 protein. There are 300,000 to 400,000 distinct CDR3 sequences in the sample; about 14% occur only once, and about 4.5% lies in the top ten. This sample comprised PBMCs, obtained from the stem cell graft. These receptors originate from a human donor who donated a stem cell graft to a child with Fanconi anemia.

This clonotype was found many times. The chain combines TRBV9 with TRBJ1-2; possible D gene TRBD1, 6 bases. CDR1 and CDR2 from the germline V gene are SGDLS and YYNGEE. CDR3 size: 15 residues. Trimming took off 5 bases at V and 7 bases at J, with 21 bases between the two ends. The CDR3, as DNA: TGTGCCAGCAGTCAGACAGGAGTACCGGGGAGTGGCTACACCTTC. The encoded protein is CASSQTGVPGSGYTF.

The chain couples TRBV20-1 to TRBJ2-2; D unresolved. The V end was cut by 5 bases, the J end by 2 bases, with 9 bases between. This CDR3 is 13 amino acids long. Germline CDR1 DFQATT, CDR2 SNEGSKA (reference sequence). Here the CDR3 reads CSAEGLNTGELFF. The CDR3 DNA follows: TGCAGTGCTGAAGGGCTTAACACCGGGGAGCTGTTTTTT.

In its sample, this clonotype was seen a few times. V usage is TRBV3-1 and J usage is TRBJ1-6; D gene unclear. The CDR3 sequence is 16 residues long. In germline, CDR1 is LGHDT, CDR2 YNNKEL (reference sequence). The ends were cut back, 2 bases at V and 14 bases at J, with 22 bases in the middle. This chain's CDR3 is CASSQLLGQPLSTLHF. The CDR3 nucleotides read TGTGCCAGCAGCCAACTCCTCGGGCAGCCACTTTCGACCCTCCACTTT.

The CDR3 coding sequence is TGCAGTGCTTGGGACAGGGGAGGAGCTAACTATGGCTACACCTTC. Its translation is CSAWDRGGANYGYTF. V and J are TRBV20-1 and TRBJ1-2, with 10 bases matching TRBD1. V trimming: 5 bases; J trimming: 0 bases; junction bases outside the gene matches: 6. CDR3 length: 15 residues. CDR1 and CDR2 from the germline V gene are DFQATT and SNEGSKA (reference sequence).

Many counts were recorded for this clonotype. The chain combines TRBV4-3 with TRBJ1-1; D ambiguous. The germline V gene has CDR1 LGHNA and CDR2 YSLEER. Trimming cost V 0 bases and J 3 bases, with 14 bases left between them. This CDR3 comprises 16 residues. The CDR3 loop is CASSQDGSWQDTEAFF. Written as DNA, the CDR3 is TGCGCCAGCAGCCAAGACGGATCCTGGCAGGACACTGAAGCTTTCTTT.

This clonotype was picked up a small number of times. CDR3: CASSMTADSNQPQHF. CDR3 in DNA: TGTGCCAGCAGTATGACAGCGGATAGCAATCAGCCCCAGCATTTT. The genes are TRBV6-1 and TRBJ1-5; maybe TRBD1 (5 bases). V was cut by 5 bases and J by 0 bases, with 11 bases left in between. CDR1 is MNHNS, CDR2 SASEGT, per germline. The CDR3 totals 15 residues.

The V and J genes are TRBV2 and TRBJ2-4; TRBD1 matches at 8 bases. Germline CDR1 is SNHLY and CDR2 is FYNNEI. The V segment lost 5 bases and the J segment 7 bases; nucleotides outside the gene matches: 7. This CDR3 is built from 14 residues. In DNA form, the CDR3 reads TGTGCCAGCAGTCTGGGGGACAGGAGGAACATTCAGTACTTC. Its protein product is CASSLGDRRNIQYF.

This clonotype came up a few times. V is TRBV7-2 and J is TRBJ2-1; D may correspond to TRBD1 or TRBD2 (5 bases each). V shed 5 bases and J shed 5 bases, with 19 bases lying between them. CDR1 SGHTA and CDR2 FQGNSA come from the germline V gene. The CDR3 is 16 amino acids. CDR3 residues: CASSLGSGRTDNEQFF. The CDR3 DNA reads TGTGCCAGCAGCCTCGGATCGGGACGGACCGACAATGAGCAGTTCTTC.

The V and J genes are TRBV7-2 and TRBJ1-2; D is possibly TRBD1 (5 bases). The germline gives CDR1 SGHTA, CDR2 FQGNSA. The CDR3 contains 17 residues. Trimming cost V 5 bases and J 5 bases, with 24 bases left between them. CDR3 sequence reads: CASSPQPVQGDSYGYTF. CDR3 nucleotide sequence: TGTGCCAGCAGCCCACAACCGGTGCAGGGTGACTCTTATGGCTACACCTTC.

This clonotype was observed at least ten times. The chain carries TRBV28 and TRBJ2-7; TRBD2 aligns across 7 bases. V gave up 6 bases and J gave up 2 bases; unmatched junction bases: 7. The CDR3 is made up of 14 amino acids. CDR1 is MDHEN, CDR2 SYDVKM, per germline. Here the CDR3 reads CASRSRGEPYEQYF. The CDR3 DNA reads TGTGCCAGCAGATCCCGGGGGGAGCCCTACGAGCAGTACTTC.

This clonotype was observed a single time. The rearrangement uses TRBV29-1 and TRBJ1-2; 7 bases are shared with TRBD1. V gave up 3 bases and J gave up 6 bases; unmatched junction bases: 10. Germline V gives CDR1 SQVTM, CDR2 ANQGSEA. This CDR3 spans 14 amino acids. As DNA, the CDR3 is TGCAGCGTTGATGAGGGAGGGGGCGCTAATGGCTACACCTTC. Protein sequence: CSVDEGGGANGYTF.

The chain is built from TRBV2 and TRBJ2-3; TRBD2 is a possible D gene (7 bases). Germline loops: CDR1 SNHLY, CDR2 FYNNEI. This CDR3 is built from 14 residues. The germline V and J ends were trimmed by 9 bases and 4 bases, with 17 bases remaining between them. This CDR3 is CASVGGAGADTQYF. The CDR3 DNA reads as TGTGCCAGTGTAGGGGGGGCCGGGGCAGATACGCAGTATTTT.

The V and J genes are TRBV11-2 and TRBJ2-5; unclear D gene. The CDR3 sequence is 12 residues long. Germline CDR1 and CDR2: SGHAT and FQNNGV. V was clipped by 5 bases and J by 0 bases, with 4 bases between them. CDR3 in amino acids: CASSKDQETQYF. CDR3 in DNA: TGTGCCAGCAGCAAGGACCAAGAGACCCAGTACTTC.

The rearrangement joins TRBV29-1 to TRBJ1-2; D may be TRBD1 (5 bases). This CDR3 comprises 11 residues. Germline loops: CDR1 SQVTM, CDR2 ANQGSEA. The V end was cut by 2 bases, the J end by 8 bases, with 9 bases between. Here the CDR3 DNA reads TGCAGCGTTGAAACGAGGGGAGGCTACACCTTC. As protein: CSVETRGGYTF.

This clonotype was found many times. V is TRBV5-1 and J is TRBJ2-1; D unclear. Trimming took off 3 bases at V and 6 bases at J, with 4 bases between the two ends. The CDR3 covers 11 residues. Germline V gene lookup returns CDR1 SGHRS and CDR2 YFSETQ. CDR3 sequence: CASSSGNEQFF. The CDR3 DNA sequence: TGCGCCAGCAGCTCGGGCAATGAGCAGTTCTTC.

A few counts support this clonotype. V and J are TRBV4-2 and TRBJ1-2; maybe TRBD1 (5 bases). CDR3 size: 16 residues. Germline CDR1 reads LGHNA; CDR2 reads YNFKEQ. V lost 1 base, J lost 9 bases, and 21 bases lay in between. The DNA for the CDR3 is TGTGCCAGCAGCCAAGGCCCCGGGACGGAATTTAGGAGCTACACCTTC. It is translated as CASSQGPGTEFRSYTF.

This clonotype turned up a few times. The V gene is TRBV6-2 or TRBV6-3, the J gene TRBJ2-1; D not certain. The germline V gene encodes CDR1 MNHEY and CDR2 SVGEGT. Trimming cost V 6 bases and J 5 bases, with 17 bases left between them. The CDR3 runs to 15 residues. DNA of the CDR3: TGTGCCAGCAGGCGAAGACCCCGTGGCGACAATGAGCAGTTCTTC. Translation gives CASRRRPRGDNEQFF.

This clonotype was found a few times. The chain carries TRBV7-9 and TRBJ2-3, with D possibly matching TRBD2 (5 bases). The V end was cut by 2 bases, the J end by 0 bases, with 9 bases between. The germline V gene has CDR1 SEHNR and CDR2 FQNEAQ (reference sequence). This CDR3 has 15 residues. Here the CDR3 DNA reads TGTGCCAGCAGCTTATCGGGGTCTAGCACAGATACGCAGTATTTT. It translates to CASSLSGSSTDTQYF.

Ten or more counts support this clonotype. The gene calls are TRBV25-1 and TRBJ2-7, with no clear D. The CDR3 runs 11 residues. With 5 bases removed from V and 4 bases from J, the gap between germline ends came to 6 bases. In germline, CDR1 is MGHDK, CDR2 SYGVNS. The CDR3 bases are TGTGCCAGCAGTTACTTTTACGAGCAGTACTTC. Protein sequence: CASSYFYEQYF.

This clonotype was observed many times. The chain recombines TRBV5-1 with TRBJ1-6; D gene ambiguous. Trimming removed 4 bases at V and 5 bases at J, with 13 bases between. The CDR3 length is 15 residues. Germline CDR1 is SGHRS and CDR2 is YFSETQ. The CDR3 DNA follows: TGCGCCAGCAGCGGAAACGCAGGAGATAATTCACCCCTCCACTTT. As protein: CASSGNAGDNSPLHF.

The CDR3 region has the DNA TGCGCCAGCAGCTTGGGGGTTAGTCATTCACCCCTCCACTTT. The encoded protein is CASSLGVSHSPLHF. The chain is built from TRBV5-1 and TRBJ1-6; D is undetermined. V lost 0 bases to trimming and J lost 8 bases, with 9 bases between them. The CDR3 length is 14 residues. The germline V gene encodes CDR1 SGHRS and CDR2 YFSETQ.

A few counts support this clonotype. The chain has TRBV19 and TRBJ2-5, with 8 bases that match TRBD1. This CDR3 is built from 15 residues. The ends lost 2 bases at V and 4 bases at J; junction bases unmatched: 6. Looked up from germline, CDR1 is LNHDA and CDR2 is SQIVND (reference sequence). The CDR3 reads CASSISRTGRETQYF. The DNA of the CDR3 is TGTGCCAGTAGTATATCCCGGACAGGGCGAGAGACCCAGTACTTC.

This clonotype was observed many times. This sequence joins TRBV20-1 and TRBJ1-1; no reliable D call. V gave up 6 bases and J gave up 1 base, with 12 bases separating them. CDR3 length: 13 residues. Germline loops: CDR1 DFQATT, CDR2 SNEGSKA (reference sequence). This chain's CDR3 is CSAPGPGNTEAFF. In nucleotides, the CDR3 is TGCAGTGCCCCCGGACCCGGGAACACTGAAGCTTTCTTT.

This clonotype was seen many times. The rearrangement links TRBV29-1 to TRBJ2-1, with 9 bases that match TRBD1. The CDR3 is made up of 12 amino acids. In germline, CDR1 is SQVTM, CDR2 ANQGSEA. V gave up 6 bases and J gave up 7 bases; unmatched junction bases: 4. CDR3 in amino acids: CSVYRGRNEQFF. In nucleotides, the CDR3 is TGCAGCGTATACAGGGGGCGGAATGAGCAGTTCTTC.

This clonotype was seen more than once but under ten times. A much larger clone lies one base from this, so it may be a read error. V gene TRBV4-2 combines with J gene TRBJ1-1; a possible D gene is TRBD1 (5 bases). V gave up 5 bases and J gave up 0 bases, with 7 bases separating them. There are 13 residues in the CDR3. Looked up from germline, CDR1 is LGHNA and CDR2 is YNFKEQ. CDR3 region: CASSWGMNTEAFF. The DNA of the CDR3 is TGTGCCAGCAGCTGGGGGATGAACACTGAAGCTTTCTTT.

A few counts support this clonotype. This chain connects TRBV2 to TRBJ1-2; 8 bases fit TRBD1. Germline assignment: CDR1 SNHLY and CDR2 FYNNEI. The CDR3 has 12 residues. CDR3 coding DNA: TGTGCTACACGGACAGGGACTTCGGTGGGGACCTTC. It encodes CATRTGTSVGTF.

This clonotype was counted many times. This rearrangement joins TRBV5-6 to TRBJ2-2; TRBD1 is a possible D gene (6 bases). This CDR3 region has 16 residues. Germline CDR1 and CDR2: SGHDT and YYEEEE. Trimming pared 2 bases from V and 7 bases from J, leaving 18 bases between. The CDR3 DNA reads TGTGCCAGCAGCTTATGGAGTTCAGGGGATGACGGGGAGCTGTTTTTT. Translation: CASSLWSSGDDGELFF. The full variable domain, rest sourced from reference TRBV5-6 and TRBJ2-2, is DAGVTQSPTHLIKTRGQQVTLRCSPKSGHDTVSWYQQALGQGPQFIFQYYEEEERQRGNFPDRFSGHQFPNYSSELNVNALLLGDSALYLCASSLWSSGDDGELFFGEGSRLTVL.

The rearrangement uses TRBV5-1 and TRBJ1-1; 9 nucleotides align to TRBD1. The CDR3 totals 16 residues. J was trimmed by 0 bases and V by 4 bases; bases with no gene match: 7. Germline CDR1 and CDR2: SGHRS and YFSETQ. CDR3 loop: CASSGGGTGMNTEAFF. As DNA, the CDR3 is TGCGCCAGCAGCGGGGGGGGGACAGGGATGAACACTGAAGCTTTCTTT.

There are a few counts of this clonotype. V gene TRBV6-5 combines with J gene TRBJ2-1, with 10 bases aligning to TRBD2. There are 15 residues in the CDR3. CDR1 is MNHEY and CDR2 is SVGAGI in the germline V gene. With V trimmed by 2 bases and J by 7 bases, 5 bases remained unmatched. CDR3 residues: CASSYAAGGPNEQFF. The CDR3 region has the DNA TGTGCCAGCAGTTACGCAGCGGGGGGGCCAAATGAGCAGTTCTTC.

This clonotype was detected ten times or more. The chain joins TRBV27 to TRBJ2-1; 10 bases line up with TRBD1. This CDR3 has 15 amino acids. The V segment lost 5 bases and the J segment 2 bases; nucleotides outside the gene matches: 3. Germline-derived CDR1 and CDR2 are MNHEY and SMNVEV (reference sequence). CDR3 residues: CASSAGTGAYNEQFF. CDR3 DNA sequence: TGTGCCAGCAGTGCGGGGACAGGGGCCTACAATGAGCAGTTCTTC.

This clonotype was counted many times. This chain uses TRBV5-6 with TRBJ2-2; 7 nucleotides line up with TRBD1. Germline V CDR1 and CDR2: SGHDT, YYEEEE. CDR3 length equals 14 residues. V gave up 7 bases and J gave up 1 base; unmatched junction bases: 4. CDR3 region: CASWGQLNTGELFF. CDR3 nucleotide sequence: TGTGCCAGCTGGGGACAGTTGAACACCGGGGAGCTGTTTTTT.